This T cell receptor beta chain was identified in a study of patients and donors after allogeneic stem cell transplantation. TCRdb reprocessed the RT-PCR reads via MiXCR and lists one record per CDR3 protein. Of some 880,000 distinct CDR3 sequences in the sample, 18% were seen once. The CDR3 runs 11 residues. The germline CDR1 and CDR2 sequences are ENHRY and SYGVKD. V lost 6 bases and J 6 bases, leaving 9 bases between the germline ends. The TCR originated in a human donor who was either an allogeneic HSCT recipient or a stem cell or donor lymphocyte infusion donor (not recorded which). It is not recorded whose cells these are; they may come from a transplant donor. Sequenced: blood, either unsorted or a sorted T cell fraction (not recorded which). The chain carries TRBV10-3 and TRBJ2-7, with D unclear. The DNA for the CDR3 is TGTGCCATCAGCGCGTCGGGCGAGCAGTACTTC. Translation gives CAISASGEQYF.